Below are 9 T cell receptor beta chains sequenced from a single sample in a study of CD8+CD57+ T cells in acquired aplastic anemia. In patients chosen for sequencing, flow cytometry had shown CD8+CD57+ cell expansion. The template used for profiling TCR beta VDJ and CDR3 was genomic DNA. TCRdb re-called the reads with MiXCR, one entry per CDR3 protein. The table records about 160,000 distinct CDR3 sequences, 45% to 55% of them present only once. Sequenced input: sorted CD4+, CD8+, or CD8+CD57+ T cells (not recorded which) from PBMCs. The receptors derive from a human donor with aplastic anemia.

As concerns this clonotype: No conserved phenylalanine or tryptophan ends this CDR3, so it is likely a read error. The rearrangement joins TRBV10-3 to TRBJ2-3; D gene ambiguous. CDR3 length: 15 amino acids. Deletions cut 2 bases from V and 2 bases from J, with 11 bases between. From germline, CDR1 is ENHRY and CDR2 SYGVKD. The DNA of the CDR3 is TGTGCCATCAGTGAGCCGGATCCCTCCACAGATACGCAGTATCTT. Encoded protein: CAISEPDPSTDTQYL.

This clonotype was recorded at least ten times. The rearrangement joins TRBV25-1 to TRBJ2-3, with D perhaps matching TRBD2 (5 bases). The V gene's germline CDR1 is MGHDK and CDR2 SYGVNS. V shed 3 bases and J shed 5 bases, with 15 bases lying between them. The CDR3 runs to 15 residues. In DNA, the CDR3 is TGTGCCAGCAGTGATCCCCTGGGAGTGCGAGATACGCAGTATTTT. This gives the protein CASSDPLGVRDTQYF. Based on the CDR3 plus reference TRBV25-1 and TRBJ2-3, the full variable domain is EADIYQTPRYLVIGTGKKITLECSQTMGHDKMYWYQQDPGMELHLIHYSYGVNSTEKGDLSSESTVSRIRTEHFPLTLESARPSHTSQYLCASSDPLGVRDTQYFGPGTRLTVL.

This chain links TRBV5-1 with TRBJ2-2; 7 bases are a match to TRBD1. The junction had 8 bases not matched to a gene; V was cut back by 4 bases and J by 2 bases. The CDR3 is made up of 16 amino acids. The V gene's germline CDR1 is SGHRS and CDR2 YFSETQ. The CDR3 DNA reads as TGCGCCAGCAGCATGAAAGGGGGCTCTAACACCGGGGAGCTGTTTTTT. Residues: CASSMKGGSNTGELFF. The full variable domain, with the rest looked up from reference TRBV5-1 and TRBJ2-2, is KAGVTQTPRYLIKTRGQQVTLSCSPISGHRSVSWYQQTPGQGLQFLFEYFSETQRNKGNFPGRFSGRQFSNSRSEMNVSTLELGDSALYLCASSMKGGSNTGELFFGEGSRLTVL.

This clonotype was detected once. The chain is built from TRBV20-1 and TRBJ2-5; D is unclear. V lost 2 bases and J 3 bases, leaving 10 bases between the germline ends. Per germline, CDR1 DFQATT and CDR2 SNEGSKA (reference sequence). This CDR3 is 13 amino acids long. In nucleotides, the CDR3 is TGCAGTGCTAGAAGGATTCTGAAAGAGACCCAGTACTTC. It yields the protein CSARRILKETQYF.

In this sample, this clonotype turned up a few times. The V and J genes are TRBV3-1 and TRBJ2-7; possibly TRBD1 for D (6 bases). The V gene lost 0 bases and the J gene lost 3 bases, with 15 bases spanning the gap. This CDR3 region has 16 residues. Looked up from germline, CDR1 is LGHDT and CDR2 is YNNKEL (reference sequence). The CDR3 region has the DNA TGTGCCAGCAGCCAAGACACTTCAAGGGGGTTCTACGAGCAGTACTTC. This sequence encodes CASSQDTSRGFYEQYF.

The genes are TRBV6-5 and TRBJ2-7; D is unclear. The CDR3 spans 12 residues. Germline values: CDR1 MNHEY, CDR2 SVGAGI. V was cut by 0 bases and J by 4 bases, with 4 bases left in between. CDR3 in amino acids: CASSYSIYEQYF. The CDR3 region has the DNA TGTGCCAGCAGTTACTCGATTTACGAGCAGTACTTC.

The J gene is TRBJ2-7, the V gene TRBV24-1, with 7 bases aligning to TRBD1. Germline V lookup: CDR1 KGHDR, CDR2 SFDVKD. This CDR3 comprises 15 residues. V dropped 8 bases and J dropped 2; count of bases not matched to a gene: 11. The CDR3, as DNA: TGTGCCACCAAGAGCAGTAGGGGGCCGACCTACGAGCAGTACTTC. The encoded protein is CATKSSRGPTYEQYF.

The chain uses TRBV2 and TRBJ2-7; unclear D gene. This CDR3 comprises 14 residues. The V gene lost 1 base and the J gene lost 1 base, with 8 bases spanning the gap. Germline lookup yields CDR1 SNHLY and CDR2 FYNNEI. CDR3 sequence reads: CASSEGPGSYEQYF. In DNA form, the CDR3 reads TGTGCCAGCAGTGAAGGACCGGGTTCCTACGAGCAGTACTTC. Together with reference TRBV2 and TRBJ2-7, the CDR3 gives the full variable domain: EPEVTQTPSHQVTQMGQEVILRCVPISNHLYFYWYRQILGQKVEFLVSFYNNEISEKSEIFDDQFSVERPDGSNFTLKIRSTKLEDSAMYFCASSEGPGSYEQYFGPGTRLTVT.

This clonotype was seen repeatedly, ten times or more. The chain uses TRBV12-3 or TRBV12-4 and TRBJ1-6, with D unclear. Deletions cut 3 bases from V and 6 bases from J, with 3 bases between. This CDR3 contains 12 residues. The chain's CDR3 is CASSFGNSPLHF. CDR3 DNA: TGTGCCAGCAGTTTTGGTAATTCACCCCTCCACTTT.